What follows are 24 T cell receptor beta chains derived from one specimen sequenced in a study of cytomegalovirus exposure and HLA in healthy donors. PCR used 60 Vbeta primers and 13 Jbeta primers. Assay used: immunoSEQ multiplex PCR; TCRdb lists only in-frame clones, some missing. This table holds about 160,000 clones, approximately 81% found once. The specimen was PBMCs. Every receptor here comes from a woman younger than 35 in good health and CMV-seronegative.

The CDR3 loop is CASNAVNYNSPLHF. For the CDR3, the DNA is TGTGCCAGCAATGCAGTAAACTATAATTCACCCCTCCACTTT. The chain combines TRBV2 with TRBJ1-6, with D uncertain. Between the trimmed V and J ends, which lost 7 bases and 3 bases, there was a span of 10 bases. Germline V gives CDR1 SNHLY, CDR2 FYNNEI. This CDR3 region has 14 residues. Filled out from reference TRBV2 and TRBJ1-6, the complete variable domain reads EPEVTQTPSHQVTQMGQEVILRCVPISNHLYFYWYRQILGQKVEFLVSFYNNEISEKSEIFDDQFSVERPDGSNFTLKIRSTKLEDSAMYFCASNAVNYNSPLHFGNGTRLTVT.

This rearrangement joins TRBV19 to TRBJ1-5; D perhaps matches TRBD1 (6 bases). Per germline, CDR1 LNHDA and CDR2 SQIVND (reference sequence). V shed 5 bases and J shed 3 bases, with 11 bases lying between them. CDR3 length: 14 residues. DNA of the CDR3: TGTGCCAGTAGTCCACGGGACATCAATCAGCCCCAGCATTTT. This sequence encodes CASSPRDINQPQHF. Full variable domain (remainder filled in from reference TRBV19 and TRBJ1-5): DGGITQSPKYLFRKEGQNVTLSCEQNLNHDAMYWYRQDPGQGLRLIYYSQIVNDFQKGDIAEGYSVSREKKESFPLTVTSAQKNPTAFYLCASSPRDINQPQHFGDGTRLSIL.

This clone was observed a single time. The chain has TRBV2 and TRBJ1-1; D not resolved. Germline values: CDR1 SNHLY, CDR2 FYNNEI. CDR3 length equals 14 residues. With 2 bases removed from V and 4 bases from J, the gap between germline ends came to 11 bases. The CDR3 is CASSELREITEAFF. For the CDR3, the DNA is TGTGCCAGCAGTGAACTTAGGGAGATCACTGAAGCTTTCTTT.

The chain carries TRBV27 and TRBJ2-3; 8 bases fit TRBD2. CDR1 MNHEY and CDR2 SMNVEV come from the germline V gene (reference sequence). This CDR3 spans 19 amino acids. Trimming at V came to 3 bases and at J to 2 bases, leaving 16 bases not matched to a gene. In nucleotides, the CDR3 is TGTGCCAGCAGTTTTTTCGGCCGCTGGGCTAGCGGGCCCACAGATACGCAGTATTTT. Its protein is CASSFFGRWASGPTDTQYF.

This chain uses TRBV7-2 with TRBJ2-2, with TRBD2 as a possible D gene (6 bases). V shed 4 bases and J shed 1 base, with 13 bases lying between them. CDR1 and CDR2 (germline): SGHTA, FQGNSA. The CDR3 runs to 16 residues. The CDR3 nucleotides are TGTGCCAGCAGCTCGATAGCGGTCCTGAACACCGGGGAGCTGTTTTTT. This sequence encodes CASSSIAVLNTGELFF.

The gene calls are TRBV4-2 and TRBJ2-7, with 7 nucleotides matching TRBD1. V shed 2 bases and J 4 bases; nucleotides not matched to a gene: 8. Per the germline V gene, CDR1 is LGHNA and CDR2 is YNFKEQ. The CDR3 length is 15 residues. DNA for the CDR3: TGTGCCAGCAGCCAAAGACAGGGCGGCAATTACGAGCAGTACTTC. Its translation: CASSQRQGGNYEQYF.

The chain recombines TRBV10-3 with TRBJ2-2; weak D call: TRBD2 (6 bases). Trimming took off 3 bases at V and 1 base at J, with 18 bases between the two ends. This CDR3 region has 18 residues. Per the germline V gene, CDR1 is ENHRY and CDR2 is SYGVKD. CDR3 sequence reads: CAISDLVGGAMNTGELFF. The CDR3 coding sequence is TGTGCCATCAGTGATCTCGTCGGGGGAGCGATGAACACCGGGGAGCTGTTTTTT.

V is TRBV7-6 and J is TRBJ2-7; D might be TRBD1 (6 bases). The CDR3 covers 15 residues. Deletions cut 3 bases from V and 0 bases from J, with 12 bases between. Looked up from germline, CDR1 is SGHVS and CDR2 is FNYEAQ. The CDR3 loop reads CASSLDTGHSYEQYF. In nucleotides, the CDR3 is TGTGCCAGCAGCTTGGACACAGGGCACTCCTACGAGCAGTACTTC.

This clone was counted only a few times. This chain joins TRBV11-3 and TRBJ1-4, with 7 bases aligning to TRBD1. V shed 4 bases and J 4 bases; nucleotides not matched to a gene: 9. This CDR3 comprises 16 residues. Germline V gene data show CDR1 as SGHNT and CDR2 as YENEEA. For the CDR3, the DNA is TGTGCCAGCAGCTCCTCCGGACAGGAACTTAATGAAAAACTGTTTTTT. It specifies CASSSSGQELNEKLFF.

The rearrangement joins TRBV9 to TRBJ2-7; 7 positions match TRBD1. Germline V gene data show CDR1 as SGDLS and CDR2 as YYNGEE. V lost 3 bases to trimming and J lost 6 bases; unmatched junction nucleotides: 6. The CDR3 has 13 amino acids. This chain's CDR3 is CASSADPGGEQYF. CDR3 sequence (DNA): TGTGCCAGCAGCGCCGACCCAGGGGGCGAGCAGTACTTC.

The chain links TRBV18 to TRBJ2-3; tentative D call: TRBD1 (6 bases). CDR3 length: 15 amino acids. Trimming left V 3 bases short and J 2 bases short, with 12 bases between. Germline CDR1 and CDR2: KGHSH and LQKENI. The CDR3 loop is CASSPKQGSTDTQYF. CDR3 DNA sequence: TGTGCCAGCTCACCCAAACAGGGATCCACAGATACGCAGTATTTT.

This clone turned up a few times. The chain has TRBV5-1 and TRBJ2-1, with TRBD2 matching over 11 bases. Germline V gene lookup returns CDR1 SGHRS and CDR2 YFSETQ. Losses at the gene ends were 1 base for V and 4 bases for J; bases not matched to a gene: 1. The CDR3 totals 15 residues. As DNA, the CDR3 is TGCGCCAGCAGCTTGTTAGCGGGAGGGTACAATGAGCAGTTCTTC. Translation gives CASSLLAGGYNEQFF.

The CDR3: CASSLGGSGQPQHF. Written as DNA, the CDR3 is TGCGCCAGCAGCTTGGGGGGAAGCGGCCAGCCCCAGCATTTT. This chain links TRBV5-1 with TRBJ1-5; D remains ambiguous. V shed 0 bases and J shed 7 bases, with 11 bases lying between them. The germline V gene has CDR1 SGHRS and CDR2 YFSETQ. The CDR3 sequence is 14 residues long.

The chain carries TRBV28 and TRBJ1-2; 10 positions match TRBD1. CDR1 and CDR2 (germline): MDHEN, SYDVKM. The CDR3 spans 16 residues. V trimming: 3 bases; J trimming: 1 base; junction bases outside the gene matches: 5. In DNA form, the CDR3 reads TGTGCCAGCAGTTTCGGACAGGGGGTGAATAACTATGGCTACACCTTC. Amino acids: CASSFGQGVNNYGYTF.

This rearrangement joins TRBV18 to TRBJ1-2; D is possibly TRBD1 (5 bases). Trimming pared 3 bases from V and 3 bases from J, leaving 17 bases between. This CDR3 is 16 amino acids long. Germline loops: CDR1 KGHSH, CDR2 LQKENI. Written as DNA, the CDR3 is TGTGCCAGCTCACCCCCCGGCAGGGATGGGGACTATGGCTACACCTTC. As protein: CASSPPGRDGDYGYTF.

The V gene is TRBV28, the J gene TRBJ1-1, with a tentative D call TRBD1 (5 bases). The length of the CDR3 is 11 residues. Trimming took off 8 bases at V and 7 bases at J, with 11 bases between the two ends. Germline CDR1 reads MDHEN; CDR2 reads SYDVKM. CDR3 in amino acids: CASLLQGEAFF. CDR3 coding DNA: TGTGCCAGCCTACTTCAGGGTGAAGCTTTCTTT.

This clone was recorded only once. The CDR3 is CASSPQAGANVLTF. CDR3 DNA: TGTGCCAGCAGCCCCCAGGCGGGGGCCAACGTCCTGACTTTC. This rearrangement joins TRBV9 to TRBJ2-6; no firm D call. The CDR3 has 14 amino acids. CDR1 is SGDLS and CDR2 is YYNGEE in the germline V gene. Trimming took off 4 bases at V and 4 bases at J, with 9 bases between the two ends.

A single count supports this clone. The CDR3 DNA is TGTGCCAGTAGGTTGACAGGGACCTACTACGAGCAGTACTTC. It encodes CASRLTGTYYEQYF. The chain carries TRBV19 and TRBJ2-7; 7 nucleotides align to TRBD1. Germline loops: CDR1 LNHDA, CDR2 SQIVND (reference sequence). The junction had 8 bases not matched to a gene; V was cut back by 6 bases and J by 3 bases. The CDR3 is made up of 14 amino acids.

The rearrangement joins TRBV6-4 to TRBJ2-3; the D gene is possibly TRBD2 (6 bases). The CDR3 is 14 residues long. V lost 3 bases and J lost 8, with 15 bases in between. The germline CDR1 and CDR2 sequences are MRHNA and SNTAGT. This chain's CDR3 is CASSEVGSTGTQYF. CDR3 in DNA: TGTGCCAGCAGTGAGGTCGGGAGTACGGGTACGCAGTATTTT.

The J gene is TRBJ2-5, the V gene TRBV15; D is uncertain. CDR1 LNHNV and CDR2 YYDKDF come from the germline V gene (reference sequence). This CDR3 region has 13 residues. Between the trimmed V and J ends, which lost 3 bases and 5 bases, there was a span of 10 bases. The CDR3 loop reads CATSSSAVETQYF. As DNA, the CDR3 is TGTGCCACCAGCAGTTCCGCGGTGGAGACCCAGTACTTC.

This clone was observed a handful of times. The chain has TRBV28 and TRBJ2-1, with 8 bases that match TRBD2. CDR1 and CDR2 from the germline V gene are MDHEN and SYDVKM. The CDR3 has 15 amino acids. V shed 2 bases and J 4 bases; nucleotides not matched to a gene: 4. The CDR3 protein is CASSLRSGAYNEQFF. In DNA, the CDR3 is TGTGCCAGCAGTTTACGTAGCGGGGCTTACAATGAGCAGTTCTTC.

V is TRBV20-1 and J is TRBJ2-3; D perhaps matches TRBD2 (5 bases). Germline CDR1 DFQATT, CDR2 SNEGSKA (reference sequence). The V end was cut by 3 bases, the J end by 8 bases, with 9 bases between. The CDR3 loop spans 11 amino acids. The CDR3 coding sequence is TGCAGTGCTAGTGCCGGAGGTACGCAGTATTTT. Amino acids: CSASAGGTQYF.

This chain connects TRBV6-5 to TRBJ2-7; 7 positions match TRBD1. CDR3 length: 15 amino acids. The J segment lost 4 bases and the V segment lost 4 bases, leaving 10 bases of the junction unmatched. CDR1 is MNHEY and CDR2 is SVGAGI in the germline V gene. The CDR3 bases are TGTGCCAGCAGTTCGACAGGGTTATCTTCTTACGAGCAGTACTTC. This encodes CASSSTGLSSYEQYF.

The CDR3 coding sequence is TGTGCCAGCAGCCAAGTCCCTCCCGTGACTTCCTACGAGCAGTACTTC. Translating it yields CASSQVPPVTSYEQYF. This rearrangement joins TRBV4-2 to TRBJ2-7; D ambiguous. The V gene's germline CDR1 is LGHNA and CDR2 YNFKEQ. The V gene lost 1 base and the J gene lost 1 base, with 14 bases spanning the gap. The CDR3 totals 16 residues.